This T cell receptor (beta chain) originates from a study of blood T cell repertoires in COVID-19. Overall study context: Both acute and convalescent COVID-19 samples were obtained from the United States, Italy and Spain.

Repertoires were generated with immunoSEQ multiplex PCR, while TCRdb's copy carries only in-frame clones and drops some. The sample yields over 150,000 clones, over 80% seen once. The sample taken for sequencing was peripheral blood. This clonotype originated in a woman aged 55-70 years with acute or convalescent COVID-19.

This chain's CDR3 is CASSEIWRGPEQFF. The CDR3 nucleotides are TGTGCCAGCAGTGAAATTTGGCGGGGGCCTGAGCAGTTCTTC. J is TRBJ2-1 and V is TRBV6-4; TRBD2 might be the D (7 bases). Germline values: CDR1 MRHNA, CDR2 SNTAGT. The CDR3 sequence is 14 residues long. The germline V and J ends were trimmed by 3 bases and 9 bases, with 15 bases remaining between them.